This TCR beta chain was sequenced for a study of T and B cells in COVID-19 patients. The wider study: At median age approximately 31 years, recovered patients were younger than active-infection patients at about 63.

Judged by abundance, this clonotype is medium-sized. The antigen remains unidentified. From blood, about 240-500 ng of genomic DNA served as TRB template. BIOMED2 TRB-A/B primer pools were used in multiplex TRB PCR. TCRdb reprocessed the multiplex PCR reads with MiXCR, giving one entry per CDR3 protein. The sample includes 4,500 to 6,500 distinct CDR3 sequences, roughly 26% of them seen just once. The ends lost 4 bases at V and 10 bases at J; junction bases unmatched: 9. From germline, CDR1 is SQVTM and CDR2 ANQGSEA. The CDR3 spans 12 residues. Whole-study findings and limits: At recovery TRB diversity and richness exceeded healthy donors, after highly clonal active COVID-19 repertoires.

The receptor's source is a human donor with active COVID-19. Sequencing input: blood. The chain employs TRBV29-1 and TRBJ1-1; 7 bases line up with TRBD1. DNA for the CDR3: TGCAGCGTTGGTCGACAGGGATTTACAGCTTTCTTT. It specifies CSVGRQGFTAFF.